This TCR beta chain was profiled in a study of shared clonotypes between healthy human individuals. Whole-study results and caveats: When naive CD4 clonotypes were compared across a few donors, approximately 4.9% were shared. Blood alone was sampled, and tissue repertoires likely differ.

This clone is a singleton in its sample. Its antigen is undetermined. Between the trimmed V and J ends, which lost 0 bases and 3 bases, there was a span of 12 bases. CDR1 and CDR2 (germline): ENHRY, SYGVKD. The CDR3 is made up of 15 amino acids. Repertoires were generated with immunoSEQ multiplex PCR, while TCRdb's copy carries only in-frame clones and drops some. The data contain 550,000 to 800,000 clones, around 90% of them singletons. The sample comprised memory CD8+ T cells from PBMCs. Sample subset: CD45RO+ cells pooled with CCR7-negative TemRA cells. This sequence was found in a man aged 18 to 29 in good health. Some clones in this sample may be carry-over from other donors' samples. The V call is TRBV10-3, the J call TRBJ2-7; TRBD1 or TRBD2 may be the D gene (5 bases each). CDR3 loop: CAISESRDHLYEQYF. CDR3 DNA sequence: TGTGCCATCAGTGAGTCCCGGGACCACCTCTACGAGCAGTACTTC.